Listed below are T cell receptor beta chains from one sample, sequenced in a study of T-cell reconstitution after alpha-beta-depleted transplantation in children. Via MiXCR, TCRdb re-called the PCR reads, giving one row per CDR3 protein. Of about 300,000 distinct CDR3 sequences listed, over 7% were seen once; the top ten hold over 7.5%. The specimen was peripheral blood, collected 360 days after TCRalphabeta/CD19-depleted stem cell transplant. These receptors all come from a female patient aged 2-9 years who had a stem cell transplant for Fanconi anemia, so the T cells may come from the graft donor. The CDR3 runs from the conserved cysteine through the conserved F or W. The D gene is left open where the match is weak. Part of the rows lack a size; the others show once, few, many or a class for expanded clones.

len	d_gene	abundance	v_gene	j_gene	CDR3aa	CDR3nt
13	-	few	TRBV6-1	TRBJ1-3	CASRGDFWNTIYF	TGTGCCAGCAGAGGGGACTTTTGGAACACCATATATTTT
16	-	many	TRBV27	TRBJ2-2	CASSFEGRTNTGELFF	TGTGCCAGCAGTTTTGAGGGGCGGACGAACACCGGGGAGCTGTTTTTT
13	-	-	TRBV30	TRBJ1-5	CAWRATEGGPQHF	TGTGCCTGGAGGGCAACCGAGGGTGGGCCCCAGCATTTT
16	TRBD1	few	TRBV3-1	TRBJ2-5	CASSQATGGYQETQYF	TGTGCCAGCAGCCAAGCCACAGGGGGGTACCAAGAGACCCAGTACTTC
11	TRBD1	many	TRBV27	TRBJ2-5	CASTGGETQYF	TGTGCCAGCACAGGGGGCGAGACCCAGTACTTC
15	-	few	TRBV7-8	TRBJ1-5	CASSLAVTRGQPQHF	TGTGCCAGCAGCTTAGCAGTCACCCGGGGTCAGCCCCAGCATTTT
13	-	many	TRBV10-3	TRBJ1-3	CAISTNERNTIYF	TGTGCCATCAGTACGAATGAGAGGAACACCATATATTTT
15	-	few	TRBV6-1	TRBJ2-1	CASSHWAGPGNEQFF	TGTGCCAGCAGCCACTGGGCGGGCCCGGGCAATGAGCAGTTCTTC
12	-	-	TRBV6-5	TRBJ1-1	CASSYSDTEAFF	TGTGCCAGCAGTTACTCGGACACTGAAGCTTTCTTT
15	TRBD1	-	TRBV7-9	TRBJ1-2	CASSFGTGTNYGYTF	TGTGCCAGCAGCTTTGGGACAGGTACTAACTATGGCTACACCTTC
14	-	many	TRBV29-1	TRBJ2-7	CSVVGGRQGYGQYF	TGCAGCGTCGTAGGCGGTCGTCAGGGGTACGGGCAGTACTTC
13	TRBD1	many	TRBV19	TRBJ2-7	CASSMGRGYEQYF	TGTGCCAGTAGTATGGGCAGGGGGTACGAGCAGTACTTC
15	TRBD2	many	TRBV9	TRBJ2-7	CASSESSGGVREQYF	TGTGCCAGCAGCGAGTCAAGCGGGGGGGTTCGCGAGCAGTACTTC
16	-	many	TRBV9	TRBJ2-1	CASSVEGGVSYNEQFF	TGTGCCAGCAGCGTAGAGGGGGGGGTGTCCTACAATGAGCAGTTCTTC